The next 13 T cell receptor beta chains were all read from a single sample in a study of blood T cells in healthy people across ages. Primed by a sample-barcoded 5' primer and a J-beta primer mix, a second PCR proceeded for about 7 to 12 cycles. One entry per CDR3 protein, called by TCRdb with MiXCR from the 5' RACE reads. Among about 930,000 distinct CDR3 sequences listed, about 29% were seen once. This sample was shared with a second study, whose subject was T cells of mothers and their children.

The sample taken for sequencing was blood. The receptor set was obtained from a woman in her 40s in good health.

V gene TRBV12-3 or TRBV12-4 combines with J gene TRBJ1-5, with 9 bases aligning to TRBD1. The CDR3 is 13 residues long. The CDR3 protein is CPGGQGVDQPQHF. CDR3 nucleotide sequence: TGTCCCGGGGGACAGGGTGTGGATCAGCCCCAGCATTTT.

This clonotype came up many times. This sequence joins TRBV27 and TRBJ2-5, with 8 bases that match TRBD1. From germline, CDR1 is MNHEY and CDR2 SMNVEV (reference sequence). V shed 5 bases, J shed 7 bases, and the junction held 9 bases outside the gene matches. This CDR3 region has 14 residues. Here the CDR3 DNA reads TGTGCCAGCAGTCTCGGACAGGGTGGGGCGACCCAGTACTTC. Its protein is CASSLGQGGATQYF.

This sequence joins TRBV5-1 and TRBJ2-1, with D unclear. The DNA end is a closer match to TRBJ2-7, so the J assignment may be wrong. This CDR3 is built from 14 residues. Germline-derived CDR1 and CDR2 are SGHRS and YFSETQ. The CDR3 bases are TGCGCCAGCAGCTTGGGAGGTGGATTGCGTGAGCAGTACTTC. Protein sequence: CASSLGGGLREQYF.

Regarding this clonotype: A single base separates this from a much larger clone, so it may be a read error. In DNA form, the CDR3 reads TGTGCCAGCAGCGTAGTACGGCGGGGGATCTACGAGCAGTACTTC. Translated: CASSVVRRGIYEQYF. The rearrangement uses TRBV7-9 and TRBJ2-7, with 7 positions matching TRBD2. CDR1 and CDR2 (germline): SEHNR, FQNEAQ (reference sequence). The CDR3 length is 15 residues. V lost 5 bases and J lost 3; bases outside the gene matches: 10.

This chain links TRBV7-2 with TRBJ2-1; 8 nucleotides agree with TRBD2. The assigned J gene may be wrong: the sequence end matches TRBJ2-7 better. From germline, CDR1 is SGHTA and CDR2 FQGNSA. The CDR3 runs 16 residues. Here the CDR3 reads CASSLVAGSGEREQYF. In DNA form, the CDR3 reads TGTGCCAGCAGCTTAGTAGCAGGTAGCGGGGAACGCGAGCAGTACTTC.

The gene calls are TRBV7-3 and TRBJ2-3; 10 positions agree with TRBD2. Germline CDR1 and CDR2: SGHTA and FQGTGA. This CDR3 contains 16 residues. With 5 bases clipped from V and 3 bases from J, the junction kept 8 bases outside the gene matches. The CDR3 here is CASSPERGGPTDTQYF. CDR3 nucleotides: TGTGCCAGCAGCCCCGAGCGGGGGGGCCCAACAGATACGCAGTATTTT. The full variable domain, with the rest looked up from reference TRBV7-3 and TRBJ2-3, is GAGVSQTPSNKVTEKGKYVELRCDPISGHTALYWYRQSLGQGPEFLIYFQGTGAADDSGLPNDRFFAVRPEGSVSTLKIQRTERGDSAVYLCASSPERGGPTDTQYFGPGTRLTVL.

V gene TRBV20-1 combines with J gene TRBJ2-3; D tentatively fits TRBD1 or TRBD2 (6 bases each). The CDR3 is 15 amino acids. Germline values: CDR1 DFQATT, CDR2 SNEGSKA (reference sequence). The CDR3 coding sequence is TGCAGCCTGGAGAAACAGGGAGGAGAGACAGATACGCAGTATTTT. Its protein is CSLEKQGGETDTQYF.

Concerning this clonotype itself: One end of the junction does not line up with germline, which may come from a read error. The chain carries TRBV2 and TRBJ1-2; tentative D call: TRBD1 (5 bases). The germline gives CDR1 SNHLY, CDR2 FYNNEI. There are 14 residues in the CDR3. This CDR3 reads CASSKAGGRYGYTF. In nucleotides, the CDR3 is TGTGCCAGCAGTAAAGCGGGGGGACGTTATGGCTACACCTTC.

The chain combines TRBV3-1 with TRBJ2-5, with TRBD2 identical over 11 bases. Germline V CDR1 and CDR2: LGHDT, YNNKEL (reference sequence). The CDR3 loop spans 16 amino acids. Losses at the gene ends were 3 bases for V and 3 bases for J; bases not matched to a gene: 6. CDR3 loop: CASSQIKLAGEETQYF. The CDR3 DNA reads TGTGCCAGCAGCCAGATAAAACTAGCGGGGGAAGAGACCCAGTACTTC.

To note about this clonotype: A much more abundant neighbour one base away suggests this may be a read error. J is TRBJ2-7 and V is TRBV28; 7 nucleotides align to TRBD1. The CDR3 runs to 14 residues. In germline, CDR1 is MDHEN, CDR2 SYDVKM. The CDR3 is CASLRGGRAYEQDF. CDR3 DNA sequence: TGTGCCAGTCTCCGAGGGGGCAGGGCCTACGAGCAGGACTTC.

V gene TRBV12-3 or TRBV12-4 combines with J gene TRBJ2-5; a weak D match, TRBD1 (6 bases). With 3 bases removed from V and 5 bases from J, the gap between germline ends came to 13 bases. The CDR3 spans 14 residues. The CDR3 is CASSFPGQPETQYF. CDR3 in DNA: TGTGCCAGCAGTTTCCCAGGACAGCCGGAGACCCAGTACTTC.

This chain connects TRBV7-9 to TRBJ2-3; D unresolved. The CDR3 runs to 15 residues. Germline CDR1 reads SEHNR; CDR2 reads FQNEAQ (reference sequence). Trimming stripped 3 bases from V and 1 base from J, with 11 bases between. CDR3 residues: CASSFSHQGTDTQYF. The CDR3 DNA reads TGTGCCAGCAGCTTTAGTCACCAGGGCACAGATACGCAGTATTTT.

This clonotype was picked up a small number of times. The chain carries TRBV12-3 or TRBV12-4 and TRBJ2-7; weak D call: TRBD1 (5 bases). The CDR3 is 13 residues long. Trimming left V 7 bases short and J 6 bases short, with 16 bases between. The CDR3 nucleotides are TGTGCCAGCACCTTCAATCAGGGTTCCGAGCAGTACTTC. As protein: CASTFNQGSEQYF.